Listed here is a single T cell receptor beta chain. Its matching antigen is unknown. The data belong to a study of cytomegalovirus exposure and HLA in healthy donors. As for the study in general: A prior study identified approximately 120 million unique TCR beta sequences from 190 million or so T cells. Study-level points and caveats: Later genetic work tied a missense DCLRE1C variant to beta-chain V and J trimming. Most sequenced TCRs were rare (though some public TCRs occurred in many donors).

Germline-derived CDR1 and CDR2 are SEHNR and FQNEAQ (reference sequence). V lost 5 bases and J lost 4; bases outside the gene matches: 9. This CDR3 contains 15 residues. PCR employed 60 Vbeta and 13 Jbeta primers. Generated by immunoSEQ multiplex PCR, the TCRdb table keeps only in-frame clones and is missing some. The table lists about 95,000 clones, around four fifths of them singletons. The sequencing sample was made of PBMCs. This clonotype was obtained from a middle-aged woman in good health and CMV-seronegative. The V and J genes are TRBV7-9 and TRBJ2-5; 8 bases align to TRBD1. CDR3 protein: CASSPRTGRGETQYF. The CDR3 DNA reads TGTGCCAGCAGCCCCCGGACAGGGAGAGGAGAGACCCAGTACTTC.